One sample yielded the 2 T cell receptor beta chains listed below, sequenced in a study of blood T cells in healthy people across ages. The use of a sample-barcoded 5' primer and a J-beta primer mix characterized a second PCR of roughly 6 to 12 cycles. MiXCR, applied by TCRdb to the 5' RACE reads, yields one record per CDR3 protein. The sample includes hundreds of thousands of distinct CDR3 sequences, around three fifths of them seen just once. Material for sequencing was blood. Every receptor here comes from a man aged 60-69 years in good health.

This clonotype was counted a single time. V usage is TRBV11-2 and J usage is TRBJ2-7, with 11 positions matching TRBD2. The end of the DNA fits TRBJ2-5 better, so the J call may be wrong. The CDR3 has 17 residues. The germline gives CDR1 SGHAT, CDR2 FQNNGV. CDR3 in DNA: TGTGCCAGCAGCTTAGTTGCTAGCGGGGGGTCGGAGGAGACCCAGTACTTC. Translated, it gives CASSLVASGGSEETQYF.

This chain joins TRBV5-1 and TRBJ1-2; no clear D gene. This CDR3 is 15 amino acids long. From germline, CDR1 is SGHRS and CDR2 YFSETQ. Trimming pared 4 bases from V and 4 bases from J, leaving 17 bases between. CDR3 region: CASSPRGQAVYGYTF. The CDR3 DNA reads as TGCGCCAGCAGCCCGAGAGGCCAGGCCGTCTATGGCTACACCTTC.